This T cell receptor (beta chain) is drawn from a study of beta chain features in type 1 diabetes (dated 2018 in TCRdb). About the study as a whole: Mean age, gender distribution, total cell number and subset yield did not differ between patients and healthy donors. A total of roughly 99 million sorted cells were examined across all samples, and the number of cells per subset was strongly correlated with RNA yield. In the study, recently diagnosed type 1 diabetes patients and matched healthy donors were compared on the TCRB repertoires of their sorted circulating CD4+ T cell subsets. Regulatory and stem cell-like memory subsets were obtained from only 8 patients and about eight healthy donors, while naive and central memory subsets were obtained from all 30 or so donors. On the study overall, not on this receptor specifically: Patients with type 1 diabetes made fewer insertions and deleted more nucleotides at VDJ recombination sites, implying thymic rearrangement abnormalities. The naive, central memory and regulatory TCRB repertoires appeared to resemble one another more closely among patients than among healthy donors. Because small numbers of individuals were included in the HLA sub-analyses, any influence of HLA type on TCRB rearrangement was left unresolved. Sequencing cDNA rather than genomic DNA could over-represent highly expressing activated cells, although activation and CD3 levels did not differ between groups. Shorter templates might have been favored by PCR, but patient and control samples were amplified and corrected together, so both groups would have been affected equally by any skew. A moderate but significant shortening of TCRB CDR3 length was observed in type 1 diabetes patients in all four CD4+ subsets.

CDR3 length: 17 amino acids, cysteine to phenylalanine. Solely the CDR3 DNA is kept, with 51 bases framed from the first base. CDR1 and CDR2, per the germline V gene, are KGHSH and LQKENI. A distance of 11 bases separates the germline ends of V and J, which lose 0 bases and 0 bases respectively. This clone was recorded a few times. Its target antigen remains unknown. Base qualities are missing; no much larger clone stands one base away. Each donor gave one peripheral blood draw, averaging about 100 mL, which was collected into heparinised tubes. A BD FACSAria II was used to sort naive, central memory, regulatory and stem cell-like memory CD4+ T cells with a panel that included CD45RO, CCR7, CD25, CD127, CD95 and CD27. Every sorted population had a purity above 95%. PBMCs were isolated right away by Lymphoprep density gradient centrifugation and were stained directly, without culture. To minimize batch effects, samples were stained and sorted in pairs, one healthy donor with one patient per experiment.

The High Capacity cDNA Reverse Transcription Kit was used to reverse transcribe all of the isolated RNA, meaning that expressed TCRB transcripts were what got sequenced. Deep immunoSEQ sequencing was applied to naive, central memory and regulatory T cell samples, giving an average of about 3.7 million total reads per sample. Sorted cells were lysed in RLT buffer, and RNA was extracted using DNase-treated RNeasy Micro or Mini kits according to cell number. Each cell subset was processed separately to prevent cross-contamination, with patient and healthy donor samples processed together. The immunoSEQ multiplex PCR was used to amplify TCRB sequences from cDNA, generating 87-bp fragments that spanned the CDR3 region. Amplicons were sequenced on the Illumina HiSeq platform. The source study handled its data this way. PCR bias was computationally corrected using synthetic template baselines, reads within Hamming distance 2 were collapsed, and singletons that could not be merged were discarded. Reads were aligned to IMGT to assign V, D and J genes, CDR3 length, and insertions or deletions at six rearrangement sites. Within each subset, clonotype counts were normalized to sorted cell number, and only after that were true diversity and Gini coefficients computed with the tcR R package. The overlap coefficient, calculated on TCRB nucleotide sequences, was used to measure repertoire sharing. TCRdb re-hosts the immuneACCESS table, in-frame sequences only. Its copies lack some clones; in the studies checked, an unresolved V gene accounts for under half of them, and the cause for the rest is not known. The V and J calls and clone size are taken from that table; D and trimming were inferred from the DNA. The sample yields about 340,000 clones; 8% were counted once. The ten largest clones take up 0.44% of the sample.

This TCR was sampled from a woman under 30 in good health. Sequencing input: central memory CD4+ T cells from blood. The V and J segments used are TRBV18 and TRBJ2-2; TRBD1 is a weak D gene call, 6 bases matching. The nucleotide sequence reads TGTGCCAGCTCACCACCGGGGGCGCGGGCGAACACCGGGGAGCTGTTTTTT. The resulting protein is CASSPPGARANTGELFF.